This TCR beta chain came from a study of blood T cell repertoires in COVID-19. In the source study's methods: It was from reference gene primer amplification that nucleated cell counts were estimated. TCRdb keeps only in-frame clones here, not all; method: immunoSEQ multiplex PCR. That table gives V, J and clone size, and the DNA gave D and trimming. The table records a few hundred thousand clones, over 70% of them present only once. Germline CDR1 and CDR2: KGHDR and SFDVKD. The V gene lost 4 bases and the J gene lost 7 bases, with 12 bases spanning the gap. The CDR3 spans 13 residues. The chain combines TRBV24-1 with TRBJ1-2; a weak D match, TRBD1 (5 bases). Sequenced material: peripheral blood. This TCR derives from a woman between 50 and 59 years old with acute or convalescent COVID-19. CDR3 residues: CATSDETAGGYTF. The DNA for the CDR3 is TGTGCCACCAGTGACGAGACAGCGGGTGGCTACACCTTC.